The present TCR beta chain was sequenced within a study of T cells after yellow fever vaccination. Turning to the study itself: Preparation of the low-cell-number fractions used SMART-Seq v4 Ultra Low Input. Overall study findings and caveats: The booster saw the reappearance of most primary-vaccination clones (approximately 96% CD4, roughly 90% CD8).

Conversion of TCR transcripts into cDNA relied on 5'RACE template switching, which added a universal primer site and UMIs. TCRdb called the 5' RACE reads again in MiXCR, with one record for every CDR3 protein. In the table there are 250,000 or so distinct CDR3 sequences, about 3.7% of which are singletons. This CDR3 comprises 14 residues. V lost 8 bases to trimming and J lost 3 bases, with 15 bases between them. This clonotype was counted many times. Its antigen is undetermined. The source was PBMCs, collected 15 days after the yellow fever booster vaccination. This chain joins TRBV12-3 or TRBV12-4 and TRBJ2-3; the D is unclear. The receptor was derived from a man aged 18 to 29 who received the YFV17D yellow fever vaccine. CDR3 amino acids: CASEAGRETDTQYF. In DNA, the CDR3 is TGTGCCAGCGAGGCAGGAAGGGAAACAGATACGCAGTATTTT.